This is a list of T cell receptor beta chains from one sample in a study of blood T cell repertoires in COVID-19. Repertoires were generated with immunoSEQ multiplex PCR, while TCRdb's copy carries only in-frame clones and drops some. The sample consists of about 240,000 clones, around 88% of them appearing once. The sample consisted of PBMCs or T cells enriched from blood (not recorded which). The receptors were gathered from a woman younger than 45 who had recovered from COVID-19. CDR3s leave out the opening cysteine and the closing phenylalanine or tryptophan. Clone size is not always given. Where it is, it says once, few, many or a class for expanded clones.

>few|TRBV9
ASRPGQGAGTEAF
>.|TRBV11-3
ASSIGQAYEQY
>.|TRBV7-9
ASNLGTSSSYEQY
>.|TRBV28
ASSSLAGGPLSGSYEQY
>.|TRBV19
ASFGYGYT
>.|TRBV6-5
ASRETGVDEQY
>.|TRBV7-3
ASSLRSQETQY
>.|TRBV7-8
ASSLGGSSGRGDEQF
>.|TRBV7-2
ASRRSHGSTIMGGYT
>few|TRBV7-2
ASSLEPGVNDELF
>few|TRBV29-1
SVDRRGYGYT
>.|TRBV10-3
AISDPSTIDTEAF
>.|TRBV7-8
ASSQRDRASEKLF
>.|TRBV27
ASSLLSTGELF
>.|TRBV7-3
ASSLLGLTYNEQF
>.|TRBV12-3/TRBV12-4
ASSQGTAGVQY
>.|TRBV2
ASSEAARPGEQY
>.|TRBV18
ASSPGIGGYT
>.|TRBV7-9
ASSLAGSSNQPQH
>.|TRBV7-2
ASKGKSPLH
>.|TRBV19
ASSIEAGGFSSYNEQF
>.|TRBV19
ASSMVHYTDTQY
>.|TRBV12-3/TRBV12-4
ASSLGYEQY
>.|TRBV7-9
ASSFRGREGGNEQF
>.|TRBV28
ASSSLAGGVYNEQF
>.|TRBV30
AWSVSANTGELF
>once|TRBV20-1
SASGRGYEQF
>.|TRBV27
ASVRTGVMNTEAF
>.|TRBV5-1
ASSLGSSRATEAF
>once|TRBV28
ASSFIGVQPQH
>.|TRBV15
ATSRNRLAGGYT
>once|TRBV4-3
ASSQRVKQGIGELF
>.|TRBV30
AWSVGGEAF
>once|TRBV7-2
ASSLSSGSLLEQY
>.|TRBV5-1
ASSLTLTGSYEQY
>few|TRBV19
ASQGPTRNTIY
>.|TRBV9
ASSVDPDTEAF
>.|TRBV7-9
ASSLAGGTRRLVKTQY
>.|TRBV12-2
AAGNSQETQY
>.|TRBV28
ASSYNPRQVNEKLF
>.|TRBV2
ASSEEGGYYEQY
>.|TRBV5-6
ASSLGQGYYYGYT
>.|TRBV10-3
AISDLTVPTYEQY
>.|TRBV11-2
ASSRTHEAVTGELF
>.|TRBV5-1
ASSLRLSAGLRNEQF
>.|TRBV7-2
ASSYAGTNPSEQY
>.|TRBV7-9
ASSPSGGGGVSETQY
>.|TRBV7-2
ASSLTSGGGNTGELF
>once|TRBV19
ASSIVDTQY
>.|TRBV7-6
ASNRAPGADTQY
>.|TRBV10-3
AISERTGLNTEAF
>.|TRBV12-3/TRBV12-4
ATSTAISGAF
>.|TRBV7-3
ASSAYGQGAGANVLT